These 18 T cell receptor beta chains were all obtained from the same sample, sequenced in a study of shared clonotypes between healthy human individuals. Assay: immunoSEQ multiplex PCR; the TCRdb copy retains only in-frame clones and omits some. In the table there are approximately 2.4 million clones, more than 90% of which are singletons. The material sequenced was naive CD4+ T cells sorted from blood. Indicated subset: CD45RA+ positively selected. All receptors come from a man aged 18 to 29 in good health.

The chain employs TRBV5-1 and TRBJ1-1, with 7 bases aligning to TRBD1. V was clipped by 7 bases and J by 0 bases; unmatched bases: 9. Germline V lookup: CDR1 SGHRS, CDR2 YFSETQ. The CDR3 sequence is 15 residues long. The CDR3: CASRQGGGMNTEAFF. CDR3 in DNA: TGCGCCAGCCGACAGGGCGGCGGAATGAACACTGAAGCTTTCTTT.

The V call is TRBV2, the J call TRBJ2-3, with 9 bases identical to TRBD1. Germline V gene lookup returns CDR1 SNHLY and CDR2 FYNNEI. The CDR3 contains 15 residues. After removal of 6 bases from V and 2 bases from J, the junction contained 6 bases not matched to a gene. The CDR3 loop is CASSPGDRVTDTQYF. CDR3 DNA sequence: TGTGCCAGCAGCCCCGGGGACAGGGTCACAGATACGCAGTATTTT.

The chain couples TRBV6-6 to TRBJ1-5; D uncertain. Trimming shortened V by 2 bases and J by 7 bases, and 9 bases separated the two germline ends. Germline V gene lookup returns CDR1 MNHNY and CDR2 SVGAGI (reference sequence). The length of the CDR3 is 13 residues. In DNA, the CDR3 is TGTGCCAGCAGTTACCCTACGGGCCAGCCCCAGCATTTT. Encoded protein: CASSYPTGQPQHF.

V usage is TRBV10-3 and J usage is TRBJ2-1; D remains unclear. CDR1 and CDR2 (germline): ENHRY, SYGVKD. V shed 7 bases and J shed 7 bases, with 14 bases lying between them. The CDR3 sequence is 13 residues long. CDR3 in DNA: TGTGCCATCAAAGAAGTGGGAATTAATGAGCAGTTCTTC. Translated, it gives CAIKEVGINEQFF.

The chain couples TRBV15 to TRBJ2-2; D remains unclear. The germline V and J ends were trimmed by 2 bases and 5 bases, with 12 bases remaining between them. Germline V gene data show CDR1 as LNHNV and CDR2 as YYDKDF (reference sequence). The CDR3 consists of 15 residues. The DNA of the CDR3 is TGTGCCACCAGCAGAAGATCAGACTTGACCGGGGAGCTGTTTTTT. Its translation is CATSRRSDLTGELFF.

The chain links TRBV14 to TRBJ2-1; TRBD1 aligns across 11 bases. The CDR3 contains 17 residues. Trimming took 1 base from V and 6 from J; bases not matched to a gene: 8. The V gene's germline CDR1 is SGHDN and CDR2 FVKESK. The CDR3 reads CASSQVGTGGLANEQFF. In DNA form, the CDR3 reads TGTGCCAGCAGCCAAGTGGGGACAGGGGGACTAGCCAATGAGCAGTTCTTC.

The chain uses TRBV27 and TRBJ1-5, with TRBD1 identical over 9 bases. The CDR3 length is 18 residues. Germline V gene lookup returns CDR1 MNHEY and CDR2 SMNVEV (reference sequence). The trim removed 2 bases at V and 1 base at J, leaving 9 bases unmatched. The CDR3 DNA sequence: TGTGCCAGCAGTTTAAGGCGACGGGGGACAGGGAGCAATCAGCCCCAGCATTTT. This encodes CASSLRRRGTGSNQPQHF.

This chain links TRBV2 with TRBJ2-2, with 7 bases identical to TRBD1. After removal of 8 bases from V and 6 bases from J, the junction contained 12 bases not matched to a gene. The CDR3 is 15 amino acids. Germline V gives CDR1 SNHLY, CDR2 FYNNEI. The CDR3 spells CASSMDRTLAGELFF. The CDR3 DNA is TGTGCCAGCTCTATGGACAGGACGTTGGCCGGGGAGCTGTTTTTT. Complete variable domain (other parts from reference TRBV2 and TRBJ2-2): EPEVTQTPSHQVTQMGQEVILRCVPISNHLYFYWYRQILGQKVEFLVSFYNNEISEKSEIFDDQFSVERPDGSNFTLKIRSTKLEDSAMYFCASSMDRTLAGELFFGEGSRLTVL.

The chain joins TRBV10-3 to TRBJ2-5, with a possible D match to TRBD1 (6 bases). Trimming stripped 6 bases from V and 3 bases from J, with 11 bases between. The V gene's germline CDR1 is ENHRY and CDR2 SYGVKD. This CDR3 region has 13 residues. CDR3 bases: TGTGCCATCAGGGACAGCGGCGAAGAGACCCAGTACTTC. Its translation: CAIRDSGEETQYF.

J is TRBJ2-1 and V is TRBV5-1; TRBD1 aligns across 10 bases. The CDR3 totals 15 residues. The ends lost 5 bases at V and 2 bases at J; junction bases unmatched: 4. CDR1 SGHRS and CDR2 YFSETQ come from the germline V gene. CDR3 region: CASRQGTGAYNEQFF. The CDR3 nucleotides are TGCGCCAGCAGACAAGGGACAGGGGCCTACAATGAGCAGTTCTTC.

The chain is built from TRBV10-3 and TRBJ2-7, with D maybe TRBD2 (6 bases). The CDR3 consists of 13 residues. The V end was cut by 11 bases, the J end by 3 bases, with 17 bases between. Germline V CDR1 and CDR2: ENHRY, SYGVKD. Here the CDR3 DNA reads TGTGCCTCGACTAGTCGTGAAGGCTACGAGCAGTACTTC. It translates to CASTSREGYEQYF.

This CDR3 is CAWSLSVPEQYF. CDR3 nucleotide sequence: TGTGCCTGGAGTCTTTCCGTGCCGGAGCAGTACTTC. V usage is TRBV30 and J usage is TRBJ2-7; D unclear. V was shortened by 2 bases and J by 7 bases, with 12 bases between the two germline ends. The length of the CDR3 is 12 residues. Germline V CDR1 and CDR2: GTSNPN, SVGIG (reference sequence).

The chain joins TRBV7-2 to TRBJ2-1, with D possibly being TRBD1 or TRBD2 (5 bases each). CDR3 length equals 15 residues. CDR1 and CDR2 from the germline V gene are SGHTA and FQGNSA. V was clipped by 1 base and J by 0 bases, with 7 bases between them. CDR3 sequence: CASSLDGTSYNEQFF. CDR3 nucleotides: TGTGCCAGCAGCTTAGACGGGACCTCCTACAATGAGCAGTTCTTC. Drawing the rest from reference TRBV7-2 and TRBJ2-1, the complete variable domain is GAGVSQSPSNKVTEKGKDVELRCDPISGHTALYWYRQSLGQGLEFLIYFQGNSAPDKSGLPSDRFSAERTGGSVSTLTIQRTQQEDSAVYLCASSLDGTSYNEQFFGPGTRLTVL.

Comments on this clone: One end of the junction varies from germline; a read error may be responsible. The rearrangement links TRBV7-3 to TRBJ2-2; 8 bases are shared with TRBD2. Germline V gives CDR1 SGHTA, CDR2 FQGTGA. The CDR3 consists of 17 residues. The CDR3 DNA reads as TGTGCCAGCGGCTTCGGAGCGGGGGCTGCGAACACCGGGGAGCTGTTTTTT. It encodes CASGFGAGAANTGELFF.

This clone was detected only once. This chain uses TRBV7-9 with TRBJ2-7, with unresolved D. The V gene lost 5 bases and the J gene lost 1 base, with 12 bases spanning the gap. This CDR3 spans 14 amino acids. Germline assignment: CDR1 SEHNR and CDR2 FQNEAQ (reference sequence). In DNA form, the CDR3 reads TGTGCCAGCAGCCCCGCGCCGAGTTCCTACGAGCAGTACTTC. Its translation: CASSPAPSSYEQYF.

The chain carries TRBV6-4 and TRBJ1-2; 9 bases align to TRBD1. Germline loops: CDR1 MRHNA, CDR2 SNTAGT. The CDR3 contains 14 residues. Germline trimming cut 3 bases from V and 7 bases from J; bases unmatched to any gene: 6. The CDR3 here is CASSEEQGAGGYTF. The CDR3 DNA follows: TGTGCCAGCAGTGAAGAACAGGGGGCGGGTGGCTACACCTTC.

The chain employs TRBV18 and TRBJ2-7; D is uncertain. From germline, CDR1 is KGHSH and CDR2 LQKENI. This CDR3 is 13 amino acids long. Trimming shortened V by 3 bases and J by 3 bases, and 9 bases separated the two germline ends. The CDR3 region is CASSPPMNYEQYF. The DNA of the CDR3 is TGTGCCAGCTCACCTCCCATGAACTACGAGCAGTACTTC.

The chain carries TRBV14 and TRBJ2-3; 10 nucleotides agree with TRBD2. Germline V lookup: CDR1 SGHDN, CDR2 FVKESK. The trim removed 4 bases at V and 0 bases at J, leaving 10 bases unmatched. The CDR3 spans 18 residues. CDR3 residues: CASSPEASGSWSTDTQYF. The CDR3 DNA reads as TGTGCCAGCAGCCCTGAGGCTAGCGGGAGCTGGAGCACAGATACGCAGTATTTT.